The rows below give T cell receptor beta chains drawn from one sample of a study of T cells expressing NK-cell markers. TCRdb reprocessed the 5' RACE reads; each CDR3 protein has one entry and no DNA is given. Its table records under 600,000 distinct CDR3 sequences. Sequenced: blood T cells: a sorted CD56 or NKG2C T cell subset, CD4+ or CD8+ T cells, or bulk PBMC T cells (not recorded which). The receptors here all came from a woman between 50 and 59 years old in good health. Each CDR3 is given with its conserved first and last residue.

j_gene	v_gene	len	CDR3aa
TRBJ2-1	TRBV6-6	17	CASSYPGLRAGSVEQFF
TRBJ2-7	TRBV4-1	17	CASSSHPLAGGSYEQYF
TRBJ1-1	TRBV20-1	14	CSARFGGSVTEAFF
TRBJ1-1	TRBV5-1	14	CASSGGQGYTEAFF
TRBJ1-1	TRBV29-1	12	CSTGGGGTEAFF
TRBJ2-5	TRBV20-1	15	CSAGAAGIRQETQYF
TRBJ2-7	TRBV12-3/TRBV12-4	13	CASTLKSSYEQYF
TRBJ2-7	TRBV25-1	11	CASSAVYEQYF
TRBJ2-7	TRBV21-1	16	CASSSRQESTGYEQYF
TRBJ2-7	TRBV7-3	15	CASSLTGTGPHEQYF
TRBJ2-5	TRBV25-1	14	CASSVQGFKETQYF
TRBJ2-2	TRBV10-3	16	CAISGGTQRGTGELFF
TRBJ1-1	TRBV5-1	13	CASSLYEESEAFF
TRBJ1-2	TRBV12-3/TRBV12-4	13	CASTDRPAQGYTF
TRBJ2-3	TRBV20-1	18	CSARDVGRAFSSTDTQYF
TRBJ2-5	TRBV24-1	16	CATSDATSGRQETQYF
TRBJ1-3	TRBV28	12	CASSHVGNTIYF
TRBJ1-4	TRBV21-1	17	CASSSPDTGWSNEKLFF
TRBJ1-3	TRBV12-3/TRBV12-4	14	CASRKDRVKNTIYF
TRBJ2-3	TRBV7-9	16	CASSPSRLTGTDTQYF
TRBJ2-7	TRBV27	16	CASSPLTGGRVYEQYF
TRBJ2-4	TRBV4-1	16	CASSQAPRDGGNIQYF
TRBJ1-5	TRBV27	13	CASSGPTGQPQHF
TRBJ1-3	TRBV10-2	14	CASSERGSRNTIYF
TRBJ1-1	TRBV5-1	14	CASSIKETVSEAFF
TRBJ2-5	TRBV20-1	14	CSARDPSGIGTQYF
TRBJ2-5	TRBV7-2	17	CASSLGGQGLRQETQYF
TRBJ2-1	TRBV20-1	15	CSARDRGGDSGEQFF
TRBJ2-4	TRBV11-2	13	CASSLEQRNIQYF
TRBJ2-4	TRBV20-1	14	CSARTDLAKNIQYF
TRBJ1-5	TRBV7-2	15	CASSYRGLGNQPQHF
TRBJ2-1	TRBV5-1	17	CASSYAGPGTGDNEQFF
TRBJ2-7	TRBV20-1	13	CSAPRDGETAQYF
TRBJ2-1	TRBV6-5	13	CASSYSTRREQFF
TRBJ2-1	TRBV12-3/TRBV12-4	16	CASSLKQGGSYNEQFF
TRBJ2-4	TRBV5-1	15	CASSSAGTSKNIQYF
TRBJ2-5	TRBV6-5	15	CASSPRGGTEETQYF
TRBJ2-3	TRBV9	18	CASSPRTSGRASTDTQYF
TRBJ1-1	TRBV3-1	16	CASSQGGAYQNTEAFF
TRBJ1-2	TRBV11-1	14	CASSWSRGNYGYTF
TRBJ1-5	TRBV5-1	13	CASGLAPNQPQHF
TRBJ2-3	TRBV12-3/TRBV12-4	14	CASSVGISTDTQYF
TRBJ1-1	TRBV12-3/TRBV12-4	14	CASRGDLPNTEAFF
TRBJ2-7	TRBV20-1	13	CSGGAGISYEQYF
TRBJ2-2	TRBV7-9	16	CASSLGNTQSIGELFF
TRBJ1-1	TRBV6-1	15	CASSVRAAWATEAFF
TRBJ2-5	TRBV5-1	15	CASSTRGAPSETQYF
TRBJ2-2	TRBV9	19	CASSVGVMRLAKNTGELFF